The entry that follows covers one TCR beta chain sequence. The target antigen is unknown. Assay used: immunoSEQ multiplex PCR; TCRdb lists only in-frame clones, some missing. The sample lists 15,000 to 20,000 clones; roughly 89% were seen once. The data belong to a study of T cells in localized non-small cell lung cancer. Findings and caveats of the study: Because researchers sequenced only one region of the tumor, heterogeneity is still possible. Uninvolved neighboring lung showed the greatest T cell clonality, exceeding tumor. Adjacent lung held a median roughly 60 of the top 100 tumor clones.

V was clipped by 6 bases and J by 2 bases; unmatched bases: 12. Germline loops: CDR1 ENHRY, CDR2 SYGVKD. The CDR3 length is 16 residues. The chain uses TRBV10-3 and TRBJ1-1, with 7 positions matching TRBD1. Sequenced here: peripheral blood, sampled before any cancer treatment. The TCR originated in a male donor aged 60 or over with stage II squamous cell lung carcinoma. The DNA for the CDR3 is TGTGCCATCAGGGCGACAGGGAAGGCTTCAAACACTGAAGCTTTCTTT. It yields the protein CAIRATGKASNTEAFF.